This T cell receptor beta chain was documented in a study of T cell changes during pregnancy in multiple sclerosis. TCRdb's table, derived via immunoSEQ multiplex PCR, lists solely in-frame clones and lacks some. The sample holds about 52,000 clones, around nine tenths seen once. Source: CD4+ T cells from peripheral blood mononuclear cells, taken before pregnancy. The receptor was derived from a female donor with multiple sclerosis, enrolled in a pregnancy study.

In DNA form, the CDR3 reads TGTGCCAGCGTCGTGGACAGGGGGCGGACAGAGACCCAGTACTTC. Residues: CASVVDRGRTETQYF. The chain couples TRBV2 to TRBJ2-5, with TRBD1 identical over 11 bases. The CDR3 sequence is 15 residues long. The trim removed 8 bases at V and 4 bases at J, leaving 9 bases unmatched. Germline loops: CDR1 SNHLY, CDR2 FYNNEI.